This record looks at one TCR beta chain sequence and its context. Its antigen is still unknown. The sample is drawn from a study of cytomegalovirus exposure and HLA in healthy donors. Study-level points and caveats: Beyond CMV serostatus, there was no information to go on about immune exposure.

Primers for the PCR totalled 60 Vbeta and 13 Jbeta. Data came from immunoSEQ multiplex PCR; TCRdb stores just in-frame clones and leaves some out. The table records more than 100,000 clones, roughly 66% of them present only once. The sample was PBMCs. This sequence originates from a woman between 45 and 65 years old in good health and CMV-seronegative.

The CDR3 sequence is CASSHDNEQFF. CDR3 coding DNA: TGCGCCAGCAGCCACGACAATGAGCAGTTCTTC. The chain combines TRBV4-3 with TRBJ2-1; no firm D call. CDR1 is LGHNA, CDR2 YSLEER, per germline. Trimming shortened V by 3 bases and J by 5 bases, and 2 bases separated the two germline ends. CDR3 size: 11 residues.